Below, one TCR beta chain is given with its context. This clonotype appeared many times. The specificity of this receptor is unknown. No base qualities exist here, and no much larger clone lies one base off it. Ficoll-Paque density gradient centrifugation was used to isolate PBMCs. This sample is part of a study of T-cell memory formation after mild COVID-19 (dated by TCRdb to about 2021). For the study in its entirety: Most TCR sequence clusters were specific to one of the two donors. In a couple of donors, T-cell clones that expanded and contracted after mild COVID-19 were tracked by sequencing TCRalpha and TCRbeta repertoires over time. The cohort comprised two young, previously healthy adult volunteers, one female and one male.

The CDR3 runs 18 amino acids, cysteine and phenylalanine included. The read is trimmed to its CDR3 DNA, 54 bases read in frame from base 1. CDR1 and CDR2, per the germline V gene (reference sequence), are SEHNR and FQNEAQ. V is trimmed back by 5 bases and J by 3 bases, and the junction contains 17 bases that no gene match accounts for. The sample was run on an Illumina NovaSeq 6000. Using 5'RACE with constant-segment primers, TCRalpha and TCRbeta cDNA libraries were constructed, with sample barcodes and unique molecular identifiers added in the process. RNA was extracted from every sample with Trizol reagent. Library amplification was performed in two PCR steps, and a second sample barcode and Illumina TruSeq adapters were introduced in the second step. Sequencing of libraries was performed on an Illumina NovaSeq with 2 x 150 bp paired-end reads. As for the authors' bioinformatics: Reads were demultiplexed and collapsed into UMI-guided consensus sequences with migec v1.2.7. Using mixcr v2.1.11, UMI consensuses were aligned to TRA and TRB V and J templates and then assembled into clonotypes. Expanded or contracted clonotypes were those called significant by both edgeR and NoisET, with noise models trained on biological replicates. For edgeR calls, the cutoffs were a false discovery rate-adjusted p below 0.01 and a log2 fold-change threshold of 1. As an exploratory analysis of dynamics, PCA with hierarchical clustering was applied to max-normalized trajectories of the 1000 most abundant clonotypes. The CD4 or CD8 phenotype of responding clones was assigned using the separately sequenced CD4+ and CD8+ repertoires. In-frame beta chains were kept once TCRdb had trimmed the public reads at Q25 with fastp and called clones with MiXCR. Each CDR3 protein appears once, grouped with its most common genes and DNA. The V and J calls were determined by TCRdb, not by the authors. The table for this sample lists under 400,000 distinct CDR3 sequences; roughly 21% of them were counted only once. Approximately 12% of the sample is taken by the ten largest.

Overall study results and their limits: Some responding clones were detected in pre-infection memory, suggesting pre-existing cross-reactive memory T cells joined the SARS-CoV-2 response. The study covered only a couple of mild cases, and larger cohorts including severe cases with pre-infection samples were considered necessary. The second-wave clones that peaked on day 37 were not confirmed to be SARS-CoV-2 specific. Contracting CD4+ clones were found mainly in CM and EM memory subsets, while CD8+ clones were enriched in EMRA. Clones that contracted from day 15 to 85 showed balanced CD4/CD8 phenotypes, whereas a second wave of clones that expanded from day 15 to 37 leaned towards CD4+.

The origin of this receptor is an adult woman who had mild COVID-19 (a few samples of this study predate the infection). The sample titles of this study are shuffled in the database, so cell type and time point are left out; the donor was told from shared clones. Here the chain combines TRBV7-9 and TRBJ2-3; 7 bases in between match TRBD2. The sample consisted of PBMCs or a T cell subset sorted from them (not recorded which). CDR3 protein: CASSLPGGIDLLTDTQYF. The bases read TGTGCCAGCAGCCTCCCCGGGGGGATAGACCTTTTAACAGATACGCAGTATTTT.